The rows below give T cell receptor beta chains drawn from one sample of a study of T-cell reconstitution after alpha-beta-depleted transplantation in children. Using its own MiXCR run on the PCR reads, TCRdb lists one record per CDR3 protein. Here the sample spans around 680,000 distinct CDR3 sequences, roughly 17% being singletons. The sequencing here drew on PBMCs from the stem cell graft donor, taken from the stem cell graft. The receptors here all came from a human donor who donated a stem cell graft to a child with acute myeloid leukemia. CDR3s include the opening cysteine and the closing phenylalanine or tryptophan. Part of the rows lack a size; the others show once, few, many or a class for expanded clones.

V gene,J gene,clone size,CDR3 protein
TRBV6-5,TRBJ2-3,few,CASSYSPGQGPDTQYF
TRBV6-2/TRBV6-3,TRBJ2-1,many,CASTGRLASYNEQFF
TRBV5-1,TRBJ2-3,-,CASSSKLADTQYF
TRBV5-5,TRBJ1-5,many,CASSDSRGHYQPQHF
TRBV5-1,TRBJ2-1,many,CASSSSGTDEQFF
TRBV12-3/TRBV12-4,TRBJ2-4,-,CASTPGPRAKNIQYF
TRBV20-1,TRBJ1-2,many,CSAAPDSVFYGYTF
TRBV4-3,TRBJ1-2,-,CASSQDPGGTGFSYGYTF
TRBV5-1,TRBJ2-1,many,CASSSTGLAGGPVGNEQFF
TRBV20-1,TRBJ2-4,-,CCAPRDRQLLAKNIQYF
TRBV6-2/TRBV6-3,TRBJ2-1,-,CATKSPPDRVMEQFF
TRBV7-9,TRBJ1-2,-,CASSLKAGGYGYTF
TRBV7-9,TRBJ2-7,few,CASSLDSAGYEQYF
TRBV5-1,TRBJ1-1,many,CASSSRTGNTEAFF
TRBV7-2,TRBJ2-5,-,CASSLALEYLATYF
TRBV20-1,TRBJ2-1,many,CSARDSYGNEQFF
TRBV20-1,TRBJ2-5,-,CSARLAGKDQETQYF
TRBV12-3/TRBV12-4,TRBJ2-2,-,CASSLARTGMNTGELFF
TRBV4-3,TRBJ2-1,-,CASSQGQGGGNDQFF
TRBV7-2,TRBJ2-2,few,CASSFLTSGGAGELFF
TRBV2,TRBJ2-1,-,CATERDRGSDEQFF
TRBV4-3,TRBJ2-2,many,CASSQDSGLVTGELFF
TRBV25-1,TRBJ1-2,few,CASSFWGGRLGHGYTF
TRBV27,TRBJ2-3,few,CASSTWTDTDTQYF
TRBV2,TRBJ1-1,few,CASNMGQLNTEAFF